The T cell receptor beta chain under discussion was sequenced for a study of identical twins. Study results and caveats: With monozygotic twins, out-of-frame TCR alpha sharing exceeded what models estimated. Excess twin sharing in beta out-of-frame sequences was weaker. A lower insertion count was a feature of abundant cord blood beta clonotypes, with no such feature in memory repertoires.

Ten or more counts support this clonotype. Its antigen remains unidentified. Only healthy Caucasians were enrolled as donors. Trimming removed 0 bases from V and 4 bases from J; junction bases left unmatched: 5. Germline V gene sequence: CDR1 SGHRS, CDR2 YFSETQ. This CDR3 is 15 amino acids long. TCRdb recomputed calls from the 5' RACE reads with MiXCR, one row per CDR3 protein. Of 450,000 to 650,000 distinct CDR3 sequences in the sample, 9.6% were seen once. This sample was also put to use in a study of yellow fever vaccine responses in identical twins.

The rearrangement joins TRBV5-1 to TRBJ2-3; 7 positions agree with TRBD1. This clonotype originated in a woman aged 18-29 years in good health. The source material was PBMCs. CDR3 sequence reads: CASSLALGQSDTQYF. The CDR3 bases are TGCGCCAGCAGCTTGGCTCTGGGACAGTCAGATACGCAGTATTTT.